Sequencing of this TCR beta chain was carried out in a study of T cell responses to AZD1222 COVID-19 vaccine. Study-wide points: Vaccination with two AZD1222 doses was followed by a rise in Spike-specific TCR breadth and depth. Reportedly, nearly half the spike-specific TCRs target unmutated variant regions.

This CDR3 comprises 14 residues. From germline, CDR1 is SGHRS and CDR2 YFSETQ. V lost 1 base and J lost 4, with 11 bases in between. Data came from immunoSEQ multiplex PCR; TCRdb stores just in-frame clones and leaves some out. The table has 65,000 to 85,000 clones, 70% to 90% seen once. Turning to this clone: Its antigen remains unknown.

The TCR was taken from an adult in good health. The chain combines TRBV5-1 with TRBJ1-2, with D maybe TRBD1 (6 bases). Specimen: peripheral blood, collected on day 0 of AZD1222 vaccination. CDR3 in DNA: TGCGCCAGCAGCTTGTCAGGGGAAATCTATGGCTACACCTTC. Translation: CASSLSGEIYGYTF.